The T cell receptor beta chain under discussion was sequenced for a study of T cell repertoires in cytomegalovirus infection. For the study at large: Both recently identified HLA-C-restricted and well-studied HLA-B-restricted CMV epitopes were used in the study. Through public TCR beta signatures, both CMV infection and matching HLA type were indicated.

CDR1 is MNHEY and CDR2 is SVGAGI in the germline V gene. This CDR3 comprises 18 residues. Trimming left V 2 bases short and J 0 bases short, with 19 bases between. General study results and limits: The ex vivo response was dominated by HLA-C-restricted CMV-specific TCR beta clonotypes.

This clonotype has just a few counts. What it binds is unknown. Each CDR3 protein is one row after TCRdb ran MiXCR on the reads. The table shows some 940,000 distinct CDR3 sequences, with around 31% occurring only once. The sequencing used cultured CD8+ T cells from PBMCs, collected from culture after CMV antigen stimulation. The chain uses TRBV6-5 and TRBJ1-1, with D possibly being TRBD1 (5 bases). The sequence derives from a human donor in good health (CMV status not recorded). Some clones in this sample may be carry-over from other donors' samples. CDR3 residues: CASSYVEGTGLMNTEAFF. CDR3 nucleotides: TGTGCCAGCAGTTACGTTGAGGGGACGGGACTAATGAACACTGAAGCTTTCTTT.